The 12 T cell receptor beta chains in this list originate from one sample, sequenced in a study of blood T cell repertoires in COVID-19. Produced via immunoSEQ multiplex PCR; TCRdb's table is partial and in-frame only. This sample carries 85,000 to 90,000 clones, 86% of them seen once, and the ten largest clones take 25%. Sequencing was performed on peripheral blood. The receptors originated from a human donor in a cohort sampled during active COVID-19.

This clone is a singleton in its sample. The chain employs TRBV29-1 and TRBJ1-1; tentative D call: TRBD1 (5 bases). The CDR3 is made up of 13 amino acids. Germline V gene sequence: CDR1 SQVTM, CDR2 ANQGSEA. Trimming removed 1 base from V and 1 base from J, with 7 bases in between. The CDR3 sequence is CSVEVGQNTEAFF. In DNA form, the CDR3 reads TGCAGCGTTGAAGTCGGACAGAACACTGAAGCTTTCTTT.

V and J are TRBV5-6 and TRBJ2-7; 13 bases agree with TRBD2. With V trimmed by 3 bases and J by 6 bases, 15 bases remained unmatched. This CDR3 has 18 residues. Germline CDR1 reads SGHDT; CDR2 reads YYEEEE. The CDR3 DNA is TGTGCCAGCAGCTCAGGACTAGCGGGAGTCTCCGGTAAGGGCGAGCAGTACTTC. Residues: CASSSGLAGVSGKGEQYF.

J is TRBJ1-6 and V is TRBV27; possibly TRBD1 for D (6 bases). Germline V gene sequence: CDR1 MNHEY, CDR2 SMNVEV (reference sequence). Trimming removed 5 bases from V and 7 bases from J, with 15 bases in between. The CDR3 consists of 15 residues. The CDR3 reads CASSNTAGENSPLHF. CDR3 in DNA: TGTGCCAGCAGTAATACCGCAGGGGAGAATTCACCCCTCCACTTT.

The V and J genes are TRBV6-5 and TRBJ2-7; 7 nucleotides match TRBD2. The J segment lost 5 bases and the V segment lost 10 bases, leaving 5 bases of the junction unmatched. In germline, CDR1 is MNHEY, CDR2 SVGAGI. The CDR3 extends over 11 amino acids. CDR3 sequence: CATGRGDEQYF. The CDR3 bases are TGTGCCACCGGTCGGGGGGACGAGCAGTACTTC.

The rearrangement links TRBV5-1 to TRBJ2-7, with TRBD1 matching 10 bases. V shed 4 bases, J shed 2 bases, and the junction held 6 bases outside the gene matches. There are 15 residues in the CDR3. Germline values: CDR1 SGHRS, CDR2 YFSETQ. The CDR3: CASSRGQGDPYEQYF. CDR3 sequence (DNA): TGCGCCAGCAGCCGCGGACAGGGGGATCCCTACGAGCAGTACTTC.

The chain recombines TRBV2 with TRBJ1-6, with D maybe TRBD1 (5 bases). CDR1 and CDR2 (germline): SNHLY, FYNNEI. CDR3 length equals 15 residues. Trimming stripped 4 bases from V and 7 bases from J, with 14 bases between. In nucleotides, the CDR3 is TGTGCCAGCAGTGGGACACCCCTGGGGAATTCACCCCTCCACTTT. Protein sequence: CASSGTPLGNSPLHF.

The rearrangement links TRBV6-5 to TRBJ2-6, with D uncertain. The CDR3 extends over 15 amino acids. Trimming took off 5 bases at V and 0 bases at J, with 8 bases between the two ends. Germline V lookup: CDR1 MNHEY, CDR2 SVGAGI. The CDR3 bases are TGTGCCAGCAGTCCGCGGCACTCTGGGGCCAACGTCCTGACTTTC. Amino acid sequence: CASSPRHSGANVLTF.

J is TRBJ2-1 and V is TRBV2; 8 bases agree with TRBD2. The CDR3 length is 14 residues. Germline V CDR1 and CDR2: SNHLY, FYNNEI. J gave up 2 bases and V 10 bases, and 7 bases lay outside the gene matches. CDR3 in DNA: TGTGCCATCCTCGGGGGACTAGCCTACAATGAGCAGTTCTTC. Protein sequence: CAILGGLAYNEQFF.

This clone has just a few counts. The rearrangement joins TRBV28 to TRBJ2-3, with TRBD2 matching over 8 bases. There are 16 residues in the CDR3. The trim removed 1 base at V and 6 bases at J, leaving 9 bases unmatched. From germline, CDR1 is MDHEN and CDR2 SYDVKM. The CDR3 coding sequence is TGTGCCAGCAGTTTATCTTCACTAGCGGCTGGGGATACGCAGTATTTT. Translating it yields CASSLSSLAAGDTQYF.

The chain is built from TRBV5-4 and TRBJ1-2, with 7 positions matching TRBD1. CDR3 length equals 16 residues. CDR1 SGHNT and CDR2 YYREEE come from the germline V gene (reference sequence). Trimming took 1 base from V and 2 from J; bases not matched to a gene: 8. The CDR3 is CASSLNSEQGNYGYTF. For the CDR3, the DNA is TGTGCCAGCAGCTTGAATTCTGAACAGGGGAACTATGGCTACACCTTC. The entire variable domain, with the rest obtained from reference TRBV5-4 and TRBJ1-2, is as follows: ETGVTQSPTHLIKTRGQQVTLRCSSQSGHNTVSWYQQALGQGPQFIFQYYREEENGRGNFPPRFSGLQFPNYSSELNVNALELDDSALYLCASSLNSEQGNYGYTFGSGTRLTVV.

The chain combines TRBV13 with TRBJ2-7; 9 nucleotides align to TRBD1. Per the germline V gene, CDR1 is PRHDT and CDR2 is FYEKMQ (reference sequence). The CDR3 covers 14 residues. V trimming: 5 bases; J trimming: 2 bases; junction bases outside the gene matches: 4. The CDR3 loop reads CASSRRTGAYEQYF. Here the CDR3 DNA reads TGTGCCAGCAGCAGACGGACAGGGGCCTACGAGCAGTACTTC. The full variable domain, with the rest looked up from reference TRBV13 and TRBJ2-7, is AAGVIQSPRHLIKEKRETATLKCYPIPRHDTVYWYQQGPGQDPQFLISFYEKMQSDKGSIPDRFSAQQFSDYHSELNMSSLELGDSALYFCASSRRTGAYEQYFGPGTRLTVT.

This clone was seen only once. The chain couples TRBV10-1 to TRBJ2-1; 8 nucleotides align to TRBD2. V lost 2 bases to trimming and J lost 6 bases; unmatched junction nucleotides: 9. Germline V gene data show CDR1 as WNHNN and CDR2 as SYGVQD (reference sequence). CDR3 length: 16 amino acids. The CDR3: CASSETLRGEGNEQFF. Here the CDR3 DNA reads TGCGCCAGCAGTGAGACTTTGCGGGGGGAAGGCAATGAGCAGTTCTTC.